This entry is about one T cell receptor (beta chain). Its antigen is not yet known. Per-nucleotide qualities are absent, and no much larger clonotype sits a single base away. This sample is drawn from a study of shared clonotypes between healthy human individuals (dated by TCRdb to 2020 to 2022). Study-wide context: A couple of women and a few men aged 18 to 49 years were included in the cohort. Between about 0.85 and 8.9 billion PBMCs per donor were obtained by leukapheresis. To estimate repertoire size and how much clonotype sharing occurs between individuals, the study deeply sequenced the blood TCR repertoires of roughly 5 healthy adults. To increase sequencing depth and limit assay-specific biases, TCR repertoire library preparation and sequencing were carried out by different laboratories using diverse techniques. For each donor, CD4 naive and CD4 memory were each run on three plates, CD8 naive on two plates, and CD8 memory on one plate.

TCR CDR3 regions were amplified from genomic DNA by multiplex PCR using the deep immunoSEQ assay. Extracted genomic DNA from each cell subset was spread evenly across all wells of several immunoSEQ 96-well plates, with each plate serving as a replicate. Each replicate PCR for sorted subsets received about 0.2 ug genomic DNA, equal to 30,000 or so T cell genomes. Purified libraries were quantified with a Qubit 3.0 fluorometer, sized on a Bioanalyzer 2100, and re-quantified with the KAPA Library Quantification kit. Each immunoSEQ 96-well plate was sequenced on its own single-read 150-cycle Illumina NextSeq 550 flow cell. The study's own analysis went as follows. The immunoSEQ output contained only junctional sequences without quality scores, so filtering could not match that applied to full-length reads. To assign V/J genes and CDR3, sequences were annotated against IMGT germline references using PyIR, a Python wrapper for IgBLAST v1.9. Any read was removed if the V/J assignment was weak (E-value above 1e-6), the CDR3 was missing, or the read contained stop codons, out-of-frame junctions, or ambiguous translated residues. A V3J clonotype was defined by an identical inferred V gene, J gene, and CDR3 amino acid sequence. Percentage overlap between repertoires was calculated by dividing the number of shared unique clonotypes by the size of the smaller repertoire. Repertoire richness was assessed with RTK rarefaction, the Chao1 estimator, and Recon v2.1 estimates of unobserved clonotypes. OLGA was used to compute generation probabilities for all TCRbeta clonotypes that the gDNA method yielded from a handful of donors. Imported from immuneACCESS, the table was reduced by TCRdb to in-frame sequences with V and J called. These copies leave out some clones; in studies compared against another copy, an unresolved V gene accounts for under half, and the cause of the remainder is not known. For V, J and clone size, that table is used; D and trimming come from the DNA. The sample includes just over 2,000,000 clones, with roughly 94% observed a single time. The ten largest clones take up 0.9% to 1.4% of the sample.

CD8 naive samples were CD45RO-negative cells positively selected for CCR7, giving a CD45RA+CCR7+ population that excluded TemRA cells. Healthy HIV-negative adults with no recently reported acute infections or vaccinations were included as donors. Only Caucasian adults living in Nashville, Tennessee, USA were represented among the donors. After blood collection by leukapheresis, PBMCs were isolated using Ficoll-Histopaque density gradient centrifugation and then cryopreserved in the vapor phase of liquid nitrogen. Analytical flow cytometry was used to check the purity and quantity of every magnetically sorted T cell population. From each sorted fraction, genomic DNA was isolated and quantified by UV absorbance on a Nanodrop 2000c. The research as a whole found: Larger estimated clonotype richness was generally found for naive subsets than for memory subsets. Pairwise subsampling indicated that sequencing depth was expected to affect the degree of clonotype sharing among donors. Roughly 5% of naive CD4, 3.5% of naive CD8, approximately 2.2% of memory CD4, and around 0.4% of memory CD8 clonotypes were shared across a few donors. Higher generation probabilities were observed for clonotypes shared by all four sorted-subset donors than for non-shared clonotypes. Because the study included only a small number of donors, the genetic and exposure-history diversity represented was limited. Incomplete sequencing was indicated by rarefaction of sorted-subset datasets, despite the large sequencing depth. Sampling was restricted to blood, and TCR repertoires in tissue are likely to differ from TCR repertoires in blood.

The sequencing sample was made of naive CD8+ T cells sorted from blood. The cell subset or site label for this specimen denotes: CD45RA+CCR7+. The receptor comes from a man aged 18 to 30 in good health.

This receptor has the CDR3 CASSRTSGTEQYF. Read as DNA, the sequence is TGTGCCAGCAGTAGGACTAGCGGGACGGAGCAGTACTTC. The rearrangement combines TRBV6-1 with TRBJ2-7, and 12 bases in between align with TRBD2. From the cysteine up to the phenylalanine, the CDR3 has a length of 13 residues. Only CDR3 DNA is held: 39 bases, read in frame from base 1. V is cut back by 5 bases and J by 7 bases, with 3 bases in the junction unmatched. CDR1 and CDR2, per the germline V gene, are MNHNS and SASEGT.